The TCR beta chain described here comes from a study of yellow fever vaccine responses in identical twins. Overall study findings and caveats: Vaccine-induced T cell responses in twins were reportedly observed to appear partly convergent, partly personalized.

Deletions cut 2 bases from V and 3 bases from J, with 8 bases between. Germline assignment: CDR1 KGHSH and CDR2 LQKENI. The CDR3 is 13 amino acids. TCRdb called the RT-PCR reads again in MiXCR, with one record for every CDR3 protein. This sample has more than 4,500 distinct CDR3 sequences; approximately 65% occur once, and the top ten carry 4%. This clonotype was seen a few times. The antigen is unknown. This TCR came from a woman aged 18-29 years who received the yellow fever vaccine. The material sequenced was T cells from blood (PBMCs), unsorted or a sorted subset (not recorded which), taken before or after yellow fever vaccination (not recorded which). The rearrangement joins TRBV18 to TRBJ2-7; D possibly corresponds to TRBD2 (6 bases). The CDR3 DNA follows: TGTGCCAGCTCACCAAGGCGGGGCTACGAGCAGTACTTC. Translation gives CASSPRRGYEQYF. Combining the CDR3 with reference TRBV18 and TRBJ2-7 gives the whole variable domain NAGVMQNPRHLVRRRGQEARLRCSPMKGHSHVYWYRQLPEEGLKFMVYLQKENIIDESGMPKERFSAEFPKEGPSILRIQQVVRGDSAAYFCASSPRRGYEQYFGPGTRLTVT.